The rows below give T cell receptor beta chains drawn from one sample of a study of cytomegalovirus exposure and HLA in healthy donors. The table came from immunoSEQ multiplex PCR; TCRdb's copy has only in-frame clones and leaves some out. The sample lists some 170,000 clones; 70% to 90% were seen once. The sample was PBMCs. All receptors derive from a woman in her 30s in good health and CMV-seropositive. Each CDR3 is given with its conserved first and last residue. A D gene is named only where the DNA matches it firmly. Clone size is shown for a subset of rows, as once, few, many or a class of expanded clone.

CASAYRGLNEKLFF,TGTGCCAGCGCGTACAGGGGGCTTAATGAAAAACTGTTTTTT,TRBJ1-4,TRBD1,few,TRBV5-6
CASSVAPHNTAETQYF,TGTGCCAGCAGCGTAGCCCCTCACAATACCGCAGAGACCCAGTACTTC,TRBJ2-5,NA,once,TRBV9
CASSPTGYEQYF,TGTGCCAGCTCACCGACAGGGTACGAGCAGTACTTC,TRBJ2-7,TRBD1,NA,TRBV18
CASSLEGDTEAFF,TGTGCCAGCAGCTTAGAAGGGGACACTGAAGCTTTCTTT,TRBJ1-1,NA,once,TRBV7-9
CASSQGHGGNQPQHF,TGTGCCAGCAGTCAGGGGCACGGAGGTAACCAGCCCCAGCATTTT,TRBJ1-5,NA,NA,TRBV2
CASSQGRGGFKTEAFF,TGCGCCAGCAGCCAAGGGAGGGGGGGTTTTAAGACTGAAGCTTTCTTT,TRBJ1-1,NA,many,TRBV4-3
CASSTAGTGFSNQPQHF,TGTGCCAGCAGTACAGCCGGGACAGGGTTTAGCAATCAGCCCCAGCATTTT,TRBJ1-5,TRBD1,once,TRBV7-2
CASSLTIGGPYGYTF,TGTGCCAGCAGTTTAACAATCGGGGGTCCCTATGGCTACACCTTC,TRBJ1-2,NA,NA,TRBV28
CASSPRANYGYTF,TGTGCCAGCAGCCCCCGGGCTAACTATGGCTACACCTTC,TRBJ1-2,NA,NA,TRBV6-5
CASSPPGRGTGELFF,TGTGCCAGCTCACCACCGGGTAGAGGGACCGGGGAGCTGTTTTTT,TRBJ2-2,NA,NA,TRBV18
CASSSGLGTATSGNTIYF,TGTGCCAGCAGCTCAGGGCTCGGGACAGCTACCTCTGGAAACACCATATATTTT,TRBJ1-3,TRBD1,NA,TRBV7-9
CASSWGGFSGNTIYF,TGTGCCAGCAGCTGGGGGGGTTTCTCTGGAAACACCATATATTTT,TRBJ1-3,NA,NA,TRBV5-6
CASSPPGTDSRLF,TGTGCCAGCAGCCCACCGGGAACGGACTCTCGCCTTTTC,TRBJ2-7,NA,few,TRBV13
CATSRAEGQGGYTF,TGTGCCACCAGCAGAGCTGAAGGGCAGGGGGGCTACACCTTC,TRBJ1-2,NA,NA,TRBV15
CAIRQKTAYEQYF,TGTGCTATCAGGCAAAAGACGGCATACGAGCAGTACTTC,TRBJ2-7,NA,few,TRBV7-8
CASSQGGSDSPLHF,TGTGCCAGCAGCCAGGGGGGCTCGGATTCACCCCTCCACTTT,TRBJ1-6,TRBD1,NA,TRBV7-9
CASSYGTPKEKLFF,TGCGCCAGCAGCTACGGGACTCCGAAGGAAAAACTGTTTTTT,TRBJ1-4,NA,NA,TRBV5-1
CASSLLAGGLYNEQFF,TGCGCCAGCAGTCTCTTAGCGGGGGGCCTCTACAATGAGCAGTTCTTC,TRBJ2-1,TRBD2,NA,TRBV4-1
CASSGGEWGMNTEAFF,TGTGCCAGTAGTGGAGGGGAATGGGGTATGAACACTGAAGCTTTCTTT,TRBJ1-1,NA,NA,TRBV19
CASSGRDQPQHF,TGTGCCAGCAGTGGCCGAGATCAGCCCCAGCATTTT,TRBJ1-5,NA,NA,TRBV2
CASSSDAGQFRLSGNTIYF,TGCGCCAGTAGCTCGGACGCCGGACAGTTCAGGCTCTCTGGAAACACCATATATTTT,TRBJ1-3,NA,NA,TRBV5-1
CASSLEGPHYGYTF,TGCGCCAGCAGCTTGGAGGGGCCACACTATGGCTACACCTTC,TRBJ1-2,NA,NA,TRBV5-1
CASSFSFSVETQYF,TGTGCCAGCAGCTTTTCGTTTAGTGTCGAGACCCAGTACTTC,TRBJ2-5,NA,NA,TRBV7-2
CASRLSLGSYEQYF,TGCGCCAGCAGGTTGAGTCTCGGGTCCTACGAGCAGTACTTC,TRBJ2-7,NA,NA,TRBV5-1
CASSKQGQEDYGYTF,TGTGCCAGCAGCAAACAGGGGCAGGAAGACTATGGCTACACCTTC,TRBJ1-2,TRBD1,few,TRBV5-4
CAISEDRDQPQHF,TGTGCCATCAGTGAGGACAGGGATCAGCCCCAGCATTTT,TRBJ1-5,TRBD1,NA,TRBV10-3
CASSVRGRIGDTQYF,TGTGCCAGCAGTGTCAGGGGGCGGATTGGAGATACGCAGTATTTT,TRBJ2-3,TRBD1,NA,TRBV6-1
CASSQIEIAGGPIGFRNTQYF,TGCGCCAGCAGCCAAATTGAAATAGCGGGGGGGCCTATAGGTTTTCGAAATACGCAGTATTTT,TRBJ2-3,TRBD2,NA,TRBV4-3
CASSFGDSGAYEQYF,TGTGCCAGCAGCTTCGGGGATAGCGGGGCCTACGAGCAGTACTTC,TRBJ2-7,TRBD2,NA,TRBV9
CASHGLYSYEQYF,TGTGCCAGCCATGGGCTGTACTCCTACGAGCAGTACTTC,TRBJ2-7,NA,NA,TRBV2
CASSEYGGVDNSPLHF,TGTGCCAGCAGTGAATATGGGGGGGTCGATAATTCACCCCTCCACTTT,TRBJ1-6,NA,NA,TRBV25-1
CASSLGYLGGQDSPLHF,TGTGCCAGCAGCTTAGGCTACCTGGGGGGGCAGGATTCACCCCTCCACTTT,TRBJ1-6,NA,NA,TRBV7-2
CAPGTAEAFF,TGTGCCCCCGGGACAGCTGAAGCTTTCTTT,TRBJ1-1,NA,NA,TRBV12-1
CASSSRGSPRSTQYF,TGTGCCAGCAGCTCCAGGGGGTCCCCCAGATCCACGCAGTATTTT,TRBJ2-3,TRBD1,few,TRBV7-2
CAISESRSSGGPNTGELFF,TGTGCCATCAGTGAGTCGAGGTCTAGCGGGGGGCCGAACACCGGGGAGCTGTTTTTT,TRBJ2-2,TRBD2,NA,TRBV10-3
CASSLDRDQPQHF,TGCGCCAGCAGCTTAGACAGGGATCAGCCCCAGCATTTT,TRBJ1-5,TRBD1,once,TRBV5-1
CAIDPGTGARLSGYTF,TGTGCCATCGACCCCGGGACAGGCGCCCGATTAAGTGGCTACACCTTC,TRBJ1-2,TRBD1,NA,TRBV7-9
CASSLGQLYHEAFF,TGTGCCAGCAGCTTGGGACAGCTCTACCATGAAGCTTTCTTT,TRBJ1-1,TRBD1,NA,TRBV7-9
CASSYGDRGGNTIYF,TGTGCCAGCAGTTACGGGGACAGAGGAGGAAACACCATATATTTT,TRBJ1-3,TRBD1,NA,TRBV6-6
CASREGGNSNQPQHF,TGTGCCAGCAGGGAAGGGGGAAACAGCAATCAGCCCCAGCATTTT,TRBJ1-5,NA,NA,TRBV28
CATSRAGGANVLTF,TGTGCCACCAGCAGAGCGGGTGGGGCCAACGTCCTGACTTTC,TRBJ2-6,NA,NA,TRBV15
CASSFFPRASVEKLFF,TGTGCCAGCAGCTTTTTCCCGCGGGCCTCGGTGGAAAAACTGTTTTTT,TRBJ1-4,NA,NA,TRBV11-2
CASSHGTGASYGYTF,TGCGCCAGCAGCCACGGGACAGGGGCATCCTATGGCTACACCTTC,TRBJ1-2,TRBD1,NA,TRBV4-3
CASSQARRGQETQYF,TGCGCCAGCAGCCAAGCGCGGCGGGGTCAAGAGACCCAGTACTTC,TRBJ2-5,NA,NA,TRBV4-1
CASSADRMNTEAFF,TGTGCCAGCAGCGCAGACAGAATGAACACTGAAGCTTTCTTT,TRBJ1-1,NA,few,TRBV9
CAISEYSSGGHNEQFF,TGTGCCATCAGTGAGTACTCTAGCGGGGGCCACAATGAGCAGTTCTTC,TRBJ2-1,TRBD2,NA,TRBV10-3
CASSYKGRETQYF,TGTGCCAGCAGTTATAAGGGGAGGGAGACCCAGTACTTC,TRBJ2-5,NA,NA,TRBV6-5
CASSVGLAGYQETQYF,TGCGCCAGCAGCGTGGGACTAGCGGGTTACCAAGAGACCCAGTACTTC,TRBJ2-5,TRBD2,NA,TRBV5-1
CASSGERNTIYF,TGTGCCAGCAGCGGAGAAAGAAACACCATATATTTT,TRBJ1-3,NA,NA,TRBV9
CASSLGSGTSYEQYF,TGTGCCAGCAGCTTGGGTAGCGGTACCTCCTACGAGCAGTACTTC,TRBJ2-7,NA,NA,TRBV7-9
CASSLQQGGNTIYF,TGCGCCAGCAGCTTGCAACAGGGTGGAAACACCATATATTTT,TRBJ1-3,NA,many,TRBV5-1
CASSFFRTSGATHEQYF,TGTGCCAGCAGTTTTTTTCGGACTAGCGGGGCCACCCACGAGCAGTACTTC,TRBJ2-7,TRBD2,NA,TRBV27